These T cell receptor beta chains were read from a single sample in a study of CD8 T cells in Susac syndrome. A single record per CDR3 protein comes from TCRdb applying MiXCR to the immunoSEQ multiplex PCR reads. Of about 300,000 distinct CDR3 sequences listed, 89% were seen once; the top ten hold 0.18%. The sample consisted of CD8+ T cells from PBMCs. All receptors come from a human donor with multiple sclerosis. Each CDR3 is given without its conserved first and last residue. The order of the fields is V gene, J gene, D gene, CDR3 protein. The D gene is left open where the match is weak.

>TRBV6-2/TRBV6-3|TRBJ1-3|.
ASSSGRPGNTIY
>TRBV27|TRBJ2-1|TRBD2
ASSAGTSGTNEQF
>TRBV27|TRBJ1-1|.
ASSLSSSIFSGGEAF
>TRBV5-5|TRBJ1-1|TRBD1
ASSWPGQQNTEAF
>TRBV11-2|TRBJ1-1|.
ASRNSLADGRERITEAF
>TRBV4-1|TRBJ2-7|.
ASSHRDTAYEQY
>TRBV27|TRBJ1-2|TRBD1
ASSSPGQGAPGYT
>TRBV2|TRBJ2-2|.
ASSYFSPGELF
>TRBV14|TRBJ2-7|.
ASSQGLSGQFYEQY
>TRBV14|TRBJ2-7|TRBD1
ASSQTGGGEQY
>TRBV2|TRBJ2-7|.
ASSEASGPAYEQY
>TRBV29-1|TRBJ2-7|.
SVERQGSSYEQY